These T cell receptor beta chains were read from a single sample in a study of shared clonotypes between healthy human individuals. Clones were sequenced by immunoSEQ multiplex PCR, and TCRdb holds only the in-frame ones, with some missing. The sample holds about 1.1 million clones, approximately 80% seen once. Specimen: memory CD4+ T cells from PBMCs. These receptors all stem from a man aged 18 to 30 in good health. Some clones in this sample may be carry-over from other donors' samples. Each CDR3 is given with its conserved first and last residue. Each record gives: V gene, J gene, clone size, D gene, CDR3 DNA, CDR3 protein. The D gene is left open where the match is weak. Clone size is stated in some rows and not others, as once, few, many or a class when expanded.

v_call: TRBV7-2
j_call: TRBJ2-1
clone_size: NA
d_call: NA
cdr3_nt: TGTGCCAGCAGCTTAGAGGCGGCCTCGGGCTCCTACAATGAGCAGTTCTTC
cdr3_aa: CASSLEAASGSYNEQFF

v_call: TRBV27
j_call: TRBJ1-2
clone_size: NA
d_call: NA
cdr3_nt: TGTGCCAGCAGTTTGACAGGACCCCTCCAGAGAGGCTACACCTTC
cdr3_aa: CASSLTGPLQRGYTF

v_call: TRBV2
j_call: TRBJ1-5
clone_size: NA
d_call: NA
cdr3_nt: TGTGCCAGCGGTCCGTCCGGGGACTGGAGGCCCCAGCATTTT
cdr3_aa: CASGPSGDWRPQHF

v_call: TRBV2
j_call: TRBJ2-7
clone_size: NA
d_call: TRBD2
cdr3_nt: TGTGCCAGCAGTGGGACTAGCGGGAGAGACGAGCAGTACTTC
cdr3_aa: CASSGTSGRDEQYF

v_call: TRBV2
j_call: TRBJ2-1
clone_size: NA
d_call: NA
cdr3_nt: TGTGCCAGCAGTTTTAGCAGTTATGAGCAGTTCTTC
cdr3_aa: CASSFSSYEQFF

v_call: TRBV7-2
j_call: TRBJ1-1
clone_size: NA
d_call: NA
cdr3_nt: TGTGCCAGCAGCTTGAATTACAGGGATCCCAGGGGCACTGAAGCTTTCTTT
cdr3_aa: CASSLNYRDPRGTEAFF

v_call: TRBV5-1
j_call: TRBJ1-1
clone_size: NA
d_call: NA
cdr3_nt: TGCGCCAGCAGCGGGCGAGGGACGAACACTGAAGCTTTCTTT
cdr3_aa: CASSGRGTNTEAFF

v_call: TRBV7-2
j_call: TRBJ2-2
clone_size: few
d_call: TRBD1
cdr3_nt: TGTGCCAGCAGCCAAAGTGTCCAGGGGGCCGGGGAGCTGTTTTTT
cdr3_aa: CASSQSVQGAGELFF

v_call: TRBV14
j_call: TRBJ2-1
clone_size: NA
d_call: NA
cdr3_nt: TGTGCCAGCAGCCAAGCGGGACCGTTAAGAAATGAGCAGTTCTTC
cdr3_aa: CASSQAGPLRNEQFF

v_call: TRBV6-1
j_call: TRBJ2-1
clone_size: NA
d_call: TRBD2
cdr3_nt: TGTGCCAGCAGTGGAGCGGGGGGTGGGCGTGAGCAGTTCTTC
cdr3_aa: CASSGAGGGREQFF

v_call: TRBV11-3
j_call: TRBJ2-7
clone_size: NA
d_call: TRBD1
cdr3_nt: TGTGCCAGCAGCTCTGGACAGGGAGGCTCCTACGAGCAGTACTTC
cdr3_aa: CASSSGQGGSYEQYF

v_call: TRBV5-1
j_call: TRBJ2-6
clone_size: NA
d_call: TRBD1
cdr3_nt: TGCGCCAGCAGCCCACGTATAGGGACAGGGGTAGGTGGGGCCAACGTCCTGACTTTC
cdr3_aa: CASSPRIGTGVGGANVLTF

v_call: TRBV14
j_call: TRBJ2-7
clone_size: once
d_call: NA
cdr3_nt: TGTGCCAGCAGCCCCACGCTAGCGCAAGCCTACGAGCAGTACTTC
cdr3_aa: CASSPTLAQAYEQYF

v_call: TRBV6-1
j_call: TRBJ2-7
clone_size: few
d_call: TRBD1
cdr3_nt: TGTGCCAGCAGAAAACAGGGGATTGACGAGCAGTACTTC
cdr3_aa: CASRKQGIDEQYF

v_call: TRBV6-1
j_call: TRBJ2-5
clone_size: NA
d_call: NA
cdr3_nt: TGTGCCAGCTTGGGGGGACAGCTCCAAGAGACCCAGTACTTC
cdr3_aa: CASLGGQLQETQYF

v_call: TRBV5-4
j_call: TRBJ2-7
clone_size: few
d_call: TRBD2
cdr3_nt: TGTGCCAGCAGCCCGAGCGCCGGGACTAGCGGCACCTACGAGCAGTACTTC
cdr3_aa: CASSPSAGTSGTYEQYF

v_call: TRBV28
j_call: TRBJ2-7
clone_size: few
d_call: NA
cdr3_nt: TGTGCCAGCAGGTCCGGACAGCTTACTTACGAGCAGTACTTC
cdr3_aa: CASRSGQLTYEQYF

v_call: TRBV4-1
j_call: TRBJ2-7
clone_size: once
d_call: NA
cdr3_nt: TGCGCCAGTAGTACGGTGGGCAGGGTTTCGGACGAGCAGTACTTC
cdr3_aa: CASSTVGRVSDEQYF

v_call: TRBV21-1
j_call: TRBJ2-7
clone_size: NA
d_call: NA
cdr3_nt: TGTGCCAGCAGCACTATAGCGGGGCCACCCGATCCTAACTACGAGCAGTACTTC
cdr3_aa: CASSTIAGPPDPNYEQYF

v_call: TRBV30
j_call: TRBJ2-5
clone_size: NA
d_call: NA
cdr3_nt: TGTGCCTGGAGCTTGTTCGAAGAGACCCAGTACTTC
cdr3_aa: CAWSLFEETQYF

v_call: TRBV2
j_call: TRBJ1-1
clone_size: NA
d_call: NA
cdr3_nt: TGTGCCAGCACTGGACAGATGGCGGGCACTGAAGCTTTCTTT
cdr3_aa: CASTGQMAGTEAFF

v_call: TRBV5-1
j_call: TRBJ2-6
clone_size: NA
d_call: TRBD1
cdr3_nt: TGCGCCAGCAGCCCTAGACAGGGTAGGGGAATCGCCGTCCTGACTTTC
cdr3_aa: CASSPRQGRGIAVLTF

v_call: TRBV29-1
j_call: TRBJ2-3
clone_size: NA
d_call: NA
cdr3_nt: TGCAGCGCTGTTTGGGCTGATACGCAGTATTTT
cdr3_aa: CSAVWADTQYF

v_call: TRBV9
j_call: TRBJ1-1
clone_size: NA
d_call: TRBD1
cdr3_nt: TGTGCCAGCAGCCCGCAGGGTTCAGGGGGCGTCAACACTGAAGCTTTCTTT
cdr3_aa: CASSPQGSGGVNTEAFF

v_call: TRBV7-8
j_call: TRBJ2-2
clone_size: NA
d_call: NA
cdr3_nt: TGTGCCAGCAGCTTAGGGAACACCGGGGAGCTGTTTTTT
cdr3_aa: CASSLGNTGELFF